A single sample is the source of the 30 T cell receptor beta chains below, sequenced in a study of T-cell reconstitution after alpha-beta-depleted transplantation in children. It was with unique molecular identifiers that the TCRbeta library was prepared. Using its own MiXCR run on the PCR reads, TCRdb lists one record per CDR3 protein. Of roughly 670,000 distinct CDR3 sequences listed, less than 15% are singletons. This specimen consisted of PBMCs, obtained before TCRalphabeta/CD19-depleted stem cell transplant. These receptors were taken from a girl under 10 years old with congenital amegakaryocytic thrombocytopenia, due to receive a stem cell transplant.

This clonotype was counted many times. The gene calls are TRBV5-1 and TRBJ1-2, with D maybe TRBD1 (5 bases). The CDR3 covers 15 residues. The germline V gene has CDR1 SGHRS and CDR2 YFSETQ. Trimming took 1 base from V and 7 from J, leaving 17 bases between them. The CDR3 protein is CASSLKDNDVGGYTF. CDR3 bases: TGCGCCAGCAGCTTGAAGGACAACGATGTGGGTGGCTACACCTTC.

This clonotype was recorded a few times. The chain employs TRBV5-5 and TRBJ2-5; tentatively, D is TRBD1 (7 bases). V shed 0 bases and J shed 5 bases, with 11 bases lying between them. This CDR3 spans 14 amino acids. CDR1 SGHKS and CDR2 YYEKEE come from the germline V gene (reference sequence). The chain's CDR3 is CASSLEEGAETQYF. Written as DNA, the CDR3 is TGTGCCAGCAGCTTGGAGGAGGGGGCGGAGACCCAGTACTTC.

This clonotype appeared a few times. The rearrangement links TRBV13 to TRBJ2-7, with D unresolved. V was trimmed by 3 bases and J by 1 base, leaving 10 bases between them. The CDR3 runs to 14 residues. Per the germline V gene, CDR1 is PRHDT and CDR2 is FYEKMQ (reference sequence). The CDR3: CASSFFYGSYEQYF. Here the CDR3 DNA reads TGTGCCAGCAGCTTTTTCTACGGATCCTACGAGCAGTACTTC. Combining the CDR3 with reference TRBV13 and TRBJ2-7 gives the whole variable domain AAGVIQSPRHLIKEKRETATLKCYPIPRHDTVYWYQQGPGQDPQFLISFYEKMQSDKGSIPDRFSAQQFSDYHSELNMSSLELGDSALYFCASSFFYGSYEQYFGPGTRLTVT.

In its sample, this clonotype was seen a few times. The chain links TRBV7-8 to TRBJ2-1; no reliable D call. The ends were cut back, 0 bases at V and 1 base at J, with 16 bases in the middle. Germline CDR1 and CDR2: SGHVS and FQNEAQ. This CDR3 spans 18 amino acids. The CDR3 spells CASSLARWRRKSYNEQFF. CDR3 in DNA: TGTGCCAGCAGCTTAGCGCGTTGGCGGCGAAAGTCCTACAATGAGCAGTTCTTC.

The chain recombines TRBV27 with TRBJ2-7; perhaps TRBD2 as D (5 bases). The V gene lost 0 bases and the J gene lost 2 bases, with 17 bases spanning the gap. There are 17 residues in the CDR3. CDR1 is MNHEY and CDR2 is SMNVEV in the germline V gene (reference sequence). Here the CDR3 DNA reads TGTGCCAGCAGTTTATCGCTGTTATTAGCGCGTCCCTACGAGCAGTACTTC. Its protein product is CASSLSLLLARPYEQYF.

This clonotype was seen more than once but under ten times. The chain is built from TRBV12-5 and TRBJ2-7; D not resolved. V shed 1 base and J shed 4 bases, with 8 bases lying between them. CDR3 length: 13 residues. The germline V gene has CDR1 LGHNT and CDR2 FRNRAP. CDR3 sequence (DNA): TGTGCTAGTGGTTTGGCATCTCCATACGAGCAGTACTTC. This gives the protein CASGLASPYEQYF.

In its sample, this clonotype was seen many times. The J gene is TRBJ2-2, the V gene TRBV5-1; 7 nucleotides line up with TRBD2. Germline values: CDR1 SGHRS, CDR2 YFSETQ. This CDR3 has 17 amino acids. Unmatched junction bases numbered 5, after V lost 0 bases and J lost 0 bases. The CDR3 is CASSLGGTTTNTGELFF. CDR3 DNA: TGCGCCAGCAGCTTGGGGGGGACTACGACGAACACCGGGGAGCTGTTTTTT.

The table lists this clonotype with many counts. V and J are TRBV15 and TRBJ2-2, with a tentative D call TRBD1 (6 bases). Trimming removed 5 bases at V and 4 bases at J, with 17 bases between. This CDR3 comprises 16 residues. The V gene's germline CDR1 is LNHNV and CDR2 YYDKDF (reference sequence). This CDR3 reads CATSPEAQGGTGELFF. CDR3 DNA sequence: TGTGCCACCAGCCCCGAGGCACAGGGTGGCACCGGGGAGCTGTTTTTT.

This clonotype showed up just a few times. The CDR3, as DNA: TGTGCCAGCAGCTTAGGGACTAGCGGGAGATTATCCTACAATGAGCAGTTCTTC. As protein: CASSLGTSGRLSYNEQFF. The chain joins TRBV11-2 to TRBJ2-1; 13 bases match TRBD2. CDR3 length equals 18 residues. Germline loops: CDR1 SGHAT, CDR2 FQNNGV. The V gene end was trimmed by 1 base and the J gene end by 1 base; junction bases not matched to a gene: 4.

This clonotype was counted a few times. The CDR3 DNA follows: TGCAGTGCTGAATCCGGGACTAGCGGGAGCACAGATACGCAGTATTTT. Translation gives CSAESGTSGSTDTQYF. The chain has TRBV20-1 and TRBJ2-3, with 12 bases aligning to TRBD2. The CDR3 is 16 residues long. V dropped 5 bases and J dropped 0; count of bases not matched to a gene: 6. Looked up from germline, CDR1 is DFQATT and CDR2 is SNEGSKA (reference sequence).

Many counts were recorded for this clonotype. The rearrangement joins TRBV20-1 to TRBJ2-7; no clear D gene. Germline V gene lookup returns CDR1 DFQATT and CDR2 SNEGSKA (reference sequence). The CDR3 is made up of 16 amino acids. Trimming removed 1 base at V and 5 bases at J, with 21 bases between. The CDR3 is CSARGDTNRINDEQYF. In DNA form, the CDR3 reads TGCAGTGCTAGAGGTGATACGAACAGAATAAATGACGAGCAGTACTTC.

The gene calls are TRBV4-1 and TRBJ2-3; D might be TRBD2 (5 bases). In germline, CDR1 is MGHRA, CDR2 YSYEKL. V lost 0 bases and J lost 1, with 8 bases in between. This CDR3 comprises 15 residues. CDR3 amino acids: CASSQDGGGTDTQYF. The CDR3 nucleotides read TGCGCCAGCAGCCAAGACGGAGGTGGCACAGATACGCAGTATTTT.

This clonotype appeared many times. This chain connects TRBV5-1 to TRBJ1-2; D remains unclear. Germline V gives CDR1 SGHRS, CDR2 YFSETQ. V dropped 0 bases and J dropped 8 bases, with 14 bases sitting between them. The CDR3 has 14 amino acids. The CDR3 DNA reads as TGCGCCAGCAGCTTGGAATTTGGAGTGTACGGCTACACCTTC. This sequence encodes CASSLEFGVYGYTF.

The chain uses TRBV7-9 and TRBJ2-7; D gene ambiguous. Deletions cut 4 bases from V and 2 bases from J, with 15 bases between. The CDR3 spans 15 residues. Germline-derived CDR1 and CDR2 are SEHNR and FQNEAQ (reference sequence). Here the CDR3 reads CASSSTQAPTYEQYF. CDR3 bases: TGTGCCAGCAGCTCCACCCAAGCACCCACCTACGAGCAGTACTTC.

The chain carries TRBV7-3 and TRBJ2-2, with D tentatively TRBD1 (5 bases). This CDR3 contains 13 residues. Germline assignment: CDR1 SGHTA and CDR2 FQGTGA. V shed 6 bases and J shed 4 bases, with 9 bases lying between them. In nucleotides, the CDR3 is TGTGCCAGCAGTCAACAGGTCACCGGGGAGCTGTTTTTT. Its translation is CASSQQVTGELFF. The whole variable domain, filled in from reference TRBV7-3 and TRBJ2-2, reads GAGVSQTPSNKVTEKGKYVELRCDPISGHTALYWYRQSLGQGPEFLIYFQGTGAADDSGLPNDRFFAVRPEGSVSTLKIQRTERGDSAVYLCASSQQVTGELFFGEGSRLTVL.

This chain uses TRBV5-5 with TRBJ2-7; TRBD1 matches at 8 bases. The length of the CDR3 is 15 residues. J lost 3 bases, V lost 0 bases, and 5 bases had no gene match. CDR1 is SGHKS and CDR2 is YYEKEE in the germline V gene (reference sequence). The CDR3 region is CASSLGDTGGYEQYF. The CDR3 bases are TGTGCCAGCAGCTTGGGGGACACAGGGGGCTACGAGCAGTACTTC.

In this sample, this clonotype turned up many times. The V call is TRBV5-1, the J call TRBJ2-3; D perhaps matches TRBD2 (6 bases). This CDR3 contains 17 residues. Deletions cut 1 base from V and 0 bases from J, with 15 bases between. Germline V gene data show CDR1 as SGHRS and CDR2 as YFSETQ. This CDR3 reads CASSLIVSAGSTDTQYF. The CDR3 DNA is TGCGCCAGCAGCTTGATAGTTTCGGCGGGGAGCACAGATACGCAGTATTTT.

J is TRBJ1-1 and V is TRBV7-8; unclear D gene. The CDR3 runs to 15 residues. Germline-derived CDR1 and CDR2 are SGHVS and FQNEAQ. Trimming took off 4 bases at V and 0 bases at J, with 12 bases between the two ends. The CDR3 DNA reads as TGTGCCAGCAGCTCCTTCACAGCTATGAACACTGAAGCTTTCTTT. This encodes CASSSFTAMNTEAFF.

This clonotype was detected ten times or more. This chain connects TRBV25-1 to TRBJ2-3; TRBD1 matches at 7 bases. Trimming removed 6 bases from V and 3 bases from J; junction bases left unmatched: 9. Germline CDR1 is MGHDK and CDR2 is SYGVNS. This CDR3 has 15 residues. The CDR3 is CASRPTGLPTDTQYF. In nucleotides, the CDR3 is TGTGCCAGCAGGCCGACAGGGCTACCTACAGATACGCAGTATTTT.

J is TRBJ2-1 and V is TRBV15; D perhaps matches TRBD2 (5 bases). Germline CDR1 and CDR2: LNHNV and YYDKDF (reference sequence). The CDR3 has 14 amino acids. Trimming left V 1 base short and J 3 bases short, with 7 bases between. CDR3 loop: CATSRGAGYNEQFF. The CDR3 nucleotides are TGTGCCACCAGCAGAGGGGCGGGCTACAATGAGCAGTTCTTC.

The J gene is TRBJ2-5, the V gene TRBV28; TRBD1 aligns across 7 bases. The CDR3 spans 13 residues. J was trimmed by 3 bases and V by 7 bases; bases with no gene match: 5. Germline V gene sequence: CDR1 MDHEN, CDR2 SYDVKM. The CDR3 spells CASNPDREETQYF. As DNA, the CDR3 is TGTGCCAGCAACCCCGACAGGGAAGAGACCCAGTACTTC.

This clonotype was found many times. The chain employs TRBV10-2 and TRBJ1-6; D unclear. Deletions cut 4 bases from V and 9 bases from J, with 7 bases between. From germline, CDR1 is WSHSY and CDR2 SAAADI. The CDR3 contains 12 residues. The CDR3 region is CASSASVSPLHF. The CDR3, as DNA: TGCGCCAGCAGTGCGAGCGTTTCACCCCTCCACTTT.

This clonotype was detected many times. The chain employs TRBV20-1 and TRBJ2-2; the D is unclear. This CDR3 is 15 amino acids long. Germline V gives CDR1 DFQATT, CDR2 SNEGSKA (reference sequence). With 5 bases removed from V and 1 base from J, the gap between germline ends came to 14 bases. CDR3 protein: CSARTPEKNTGELFF. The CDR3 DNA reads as TGCAGTGCTCGAACCCCCGAGAAGAACACCGGGGAGCTGTTTTTT.

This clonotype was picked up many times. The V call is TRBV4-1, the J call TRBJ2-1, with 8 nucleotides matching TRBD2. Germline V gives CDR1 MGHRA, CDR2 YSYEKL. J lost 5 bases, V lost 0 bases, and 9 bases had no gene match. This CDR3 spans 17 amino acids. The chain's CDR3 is CASSQDPAGVPNNEQFF. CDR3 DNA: TGCGCCAGCAGCCAAGATCCAGCGGGAGTTCCGAACAATGAGCAGTTCTTC.

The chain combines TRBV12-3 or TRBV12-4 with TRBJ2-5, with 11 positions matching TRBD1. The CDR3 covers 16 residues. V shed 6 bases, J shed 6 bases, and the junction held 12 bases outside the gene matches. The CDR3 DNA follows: TGTGCCAGCAGACCAACCGGGACAGGGGGGTTAAAGACCCAGTACTTC. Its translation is CASRPTGTGGLKTQYF.

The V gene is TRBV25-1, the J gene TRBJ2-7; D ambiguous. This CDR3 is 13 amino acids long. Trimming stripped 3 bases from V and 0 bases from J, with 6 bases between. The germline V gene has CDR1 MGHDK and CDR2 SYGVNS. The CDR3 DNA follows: TGTGCCAGCAGTGATACGGGCTCCTACGAGCAGTACTTC. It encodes CASSDTGSYEQYF.

DNA of the CDR3: TGCGCCAGCAGCCCCCGGAATAGCGTTGGCAATGAGCAGTTCTTC. Its protein product is CASSPRNSVGNEQFF. This chain connects TRBV5-1 to TRBJ2-1; the D gene is possibly TRBD2 (5 bases). The CDR3 sequence is 15 residues long. Trimming removed 4 bases at V and 6 bases at J, with 17 bases between. Germline CDR1 SGHRS, CDR2 YFSETQ. The entire variable domain, with the rest obtained from reference TRBV5-1 and TRBJ2-1, is as follows: KAGVTQTPRYLIKTRGQQVTLSCSPISGHRSVSWYQQTPGQGLQFLFEYFSETQRNKGNFPGRFSGRQFSNSRSEMNVSTLELGDSALYLCASSPRNSVGNEQFFGPGTRLTVL.

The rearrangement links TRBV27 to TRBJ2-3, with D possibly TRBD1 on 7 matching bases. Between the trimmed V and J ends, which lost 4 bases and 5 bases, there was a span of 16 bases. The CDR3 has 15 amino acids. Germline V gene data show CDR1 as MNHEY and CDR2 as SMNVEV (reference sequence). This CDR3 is CASSYNRGAGDTQYF. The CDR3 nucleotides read TGTGCCAGCAGTTACAACAGGGGAGCGGGAGATACGCAGTATTTT.

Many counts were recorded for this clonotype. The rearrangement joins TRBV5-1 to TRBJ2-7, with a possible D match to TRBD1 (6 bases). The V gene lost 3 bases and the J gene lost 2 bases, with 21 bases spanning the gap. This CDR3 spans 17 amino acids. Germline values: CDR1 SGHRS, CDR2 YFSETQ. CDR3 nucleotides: TGCGCCAGCAGCTCGAAGAACAGGGATGGGGCCACCTACGAGCAGTACTTC. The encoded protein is CASSSKNRDGATYEQYF.

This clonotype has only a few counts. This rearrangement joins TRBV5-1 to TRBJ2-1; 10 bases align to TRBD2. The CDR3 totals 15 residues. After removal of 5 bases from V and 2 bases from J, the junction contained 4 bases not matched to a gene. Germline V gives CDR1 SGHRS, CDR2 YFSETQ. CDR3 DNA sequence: TGCGCCAGCAGTTCAGCGGGAGGGCCCTACAATGAGCAGTTCTTC. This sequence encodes CASSSAGGPYNEQFF.